The clone carrying this TCR beta chain came up a few times. This entry comes from a study of blood T cells in healthy people across ages. Across the study: Every two T cells gave about one barcoded beta molecule via template switching.

This CDR3 spans 14 amino acids. V shed 2 bases, J shed 9 bases, and the junction held 5 bases outside the gene matches. From germline, CDR1 is SNHLY and CDR2 FYNNEI. A sample-barcoded 5' primer and a J-beta primer mix were used in a second PCR of roughly 7 to 12 cycles. A single record per CDR3 protein comes from TCRdb applying MiXCR to the 5' RACE reads. The sample lists 1.5 million to 2 million distinct CDR3 sequences, 30% to 40% seen once, with around 11% in the top ten. The sequence came from a young woman in good health. The source material was blood. The chain couples TRBV2 to TRBJ2-1; 9 bases are a match to TRBD2. CDR3 sequence (DNA): TGTGCCAGCAGTGAACTAGCGGGGTTTACTGAGCAGTTCTTC. This codes for CASSELAGFTEQFF.